The rows below give T cell receptor beta chains drawn from one sample of a study of radiation and T cells in renal cell carcinoma. Measured with immunoSEQ multiplex PCR; TCRdb has only the in-frame clones, and not every one. The sample yields approximately 150,000 clones, 86% seen once. The material sequenced was blood, taken from a patient whose treatment included radiotherapy and nephrectomy. The receptors originated from a woman in her fifties or sixties with renal cell carcinoma. Both conserved end residues are part of each CDR3. Each record gives: D gene, J gene, V gene, CDR3 protein. A D gene is named only where the DNA matches it firmly.

d_gene: TRBD2; j_gene: TRBJ2-1; v_gene: TRBV27; CDR3aa: CASSLRPSGGANEQFF
d_gene: TRBD2; j_gene: TRBJ2-3; v_gene: TRBV6-1; CDR3aa: CASSATSGGLADTQYF
d_gene: .; j_gene: TRBJ2-7; v_gene: TRBV9; CDR3aa: CASSIGTSSPEQYF
d_gene: TRBD1; j_gene: TRBJ2-7; v_gene: TRBV27; CDR3aa: CASSPHAGGGEQYF
d_gene: TRBD1; j_gene: TRBJ2-5; v_gene: TRBV5-4; CDR3aa: CASSPLTGEETQYF
d_gene: .; j_gene: TRBJ2-1; v_gene: TRBV7-8; CDR3aa: CASSFLSVANEQFF
d_gene: .; j_gene: TRBJ2-2; v_gene: TRBV6-5; CDR3aa: CASSRPSRDSGELFF
d_gene: TRBD2; j_gene: TRBJ2-5; v_gene: TRBV7-2; CDR3aa: CASSSRGGSRETQYF
d_gene: .; j_gene: TRBJ1-3; v_gene: TRBV7-2; CDR3aa: CASSLVGPTLFSGNTIYF
d_gene: .; j_gene: TRBJ1-1; v_gene: TRBV6-6; CDR3aa: CASGNRGLNTEAFF
d_gene: .; j_gene: TRBJ2-2; v_gene: TRBV29-1; CDR3aa: CSVEGTGELFF
d_gene: .; j_gene: TRBJ2-7; v_gene: TRBV2; CDR3aa: CASRQGNEQYF
d_gene: .; j_gene: TRBJ2-7; v_gene: TRBV5-1; CDR3aa: CASSLTAQAYEQYF
d_gene: .; j_gene: TRBJ2-7; v_gene: TRBV21-1; CDR3aa: CASSLLAGGWYEQYF
d_gene: TRBD1; j_gene: TRBJ1-5; v_gene: TRBV28; CDR3aa: CASSRQGAGVQPQHF